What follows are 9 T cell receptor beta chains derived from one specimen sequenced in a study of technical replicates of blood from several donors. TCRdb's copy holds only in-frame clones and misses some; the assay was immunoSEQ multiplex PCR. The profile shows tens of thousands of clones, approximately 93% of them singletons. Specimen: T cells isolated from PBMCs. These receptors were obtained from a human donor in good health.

Here the CDR3 reads CAISESGVDEQFF. CDR3 sequence (DNA): TGTGCCATCAGTGAGTCAGGAGTCGACGAGCAGTTCTTC. This chain links TRBV10-3 with TRBJ2-1; D is undetermined. V lost 0 bases to trimming and J lost 10 bases, with 10 bases between them. Germline V gives CDR1 ENHRY, CDR2 SYGVKD. The CDR3 consists of 13 residues.

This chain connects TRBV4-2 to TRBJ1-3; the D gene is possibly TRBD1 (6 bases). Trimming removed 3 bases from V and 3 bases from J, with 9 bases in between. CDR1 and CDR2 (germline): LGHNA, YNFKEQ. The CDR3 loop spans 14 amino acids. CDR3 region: CASSHGQLGNTIYF. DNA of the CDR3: TGTGCCAGCAGCCATGGACAGCTTGGAAACACCATATATTTT.

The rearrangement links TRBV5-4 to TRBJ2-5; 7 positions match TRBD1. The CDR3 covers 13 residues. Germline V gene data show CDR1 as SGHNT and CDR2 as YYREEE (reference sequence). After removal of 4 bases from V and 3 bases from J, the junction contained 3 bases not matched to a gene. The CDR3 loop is CASSPTGKETQYF. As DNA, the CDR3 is TGTGCCAGCAGCCCGACAGGGAAAGAGACCCAGTACTTC.

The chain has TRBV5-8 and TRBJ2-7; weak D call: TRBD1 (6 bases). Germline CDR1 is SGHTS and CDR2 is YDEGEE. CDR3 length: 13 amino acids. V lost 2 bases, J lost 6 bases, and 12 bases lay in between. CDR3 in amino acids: CASSFVQGSEQYF. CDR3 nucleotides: TGTGCCAGCAGCTTTGTACAGGGCTCCGAGCAGTACTTC. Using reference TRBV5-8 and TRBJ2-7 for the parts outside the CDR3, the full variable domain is EAGVTQSPTHLIKTRGQQATLRCSPISGHTSVYWYQQALGLGLQFLLWYDEGEERNRGNFPPRFSGRQFPNYSSELNVNALELEDSALYLCASSFVQGSEQYFGPGTRLTVT.

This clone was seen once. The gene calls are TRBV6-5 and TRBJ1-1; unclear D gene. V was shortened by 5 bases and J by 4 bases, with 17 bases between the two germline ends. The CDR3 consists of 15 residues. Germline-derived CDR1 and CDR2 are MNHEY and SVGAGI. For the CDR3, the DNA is TGTGCCAGCAGTATATGGTCGGGAAGGCGCACTGAAGCTTTCTTT. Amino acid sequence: CASSIWSGRRTEAFF.

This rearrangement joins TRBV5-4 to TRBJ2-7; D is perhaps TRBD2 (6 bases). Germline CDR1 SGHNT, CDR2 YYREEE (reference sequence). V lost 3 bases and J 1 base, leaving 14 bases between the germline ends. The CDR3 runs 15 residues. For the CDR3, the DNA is TGTGCCAGCAGCTCCTCGGGACTTTTATCCTACGAGCAGTACTTC. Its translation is CASSSSGLLSYEQYF.

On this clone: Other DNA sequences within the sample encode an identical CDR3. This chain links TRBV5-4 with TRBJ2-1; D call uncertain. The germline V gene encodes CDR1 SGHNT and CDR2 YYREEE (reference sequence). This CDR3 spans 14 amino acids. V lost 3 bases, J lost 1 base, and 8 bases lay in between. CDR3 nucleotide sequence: TGTGCCAGCAGCTCCTCGGGTTCCTACAATGAGCAGTTCTTC. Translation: CASSSSGSYNEQFF.

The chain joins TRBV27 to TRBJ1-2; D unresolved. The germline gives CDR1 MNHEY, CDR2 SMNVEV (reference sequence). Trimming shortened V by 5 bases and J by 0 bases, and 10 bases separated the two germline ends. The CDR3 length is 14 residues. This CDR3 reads CASSPLEANYGYTF. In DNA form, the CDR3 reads TGTGCCAGCAGTCCACTAGAAGCTAACTATGGCTACACCTTC.

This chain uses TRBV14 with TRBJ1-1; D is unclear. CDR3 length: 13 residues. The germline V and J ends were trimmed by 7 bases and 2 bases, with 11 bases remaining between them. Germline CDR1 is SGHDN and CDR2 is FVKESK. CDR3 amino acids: CASTLHVNTEAFF. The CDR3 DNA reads TGTGCCAGCACCTTACACGTTAACACTGAAGCTTTCTTT.